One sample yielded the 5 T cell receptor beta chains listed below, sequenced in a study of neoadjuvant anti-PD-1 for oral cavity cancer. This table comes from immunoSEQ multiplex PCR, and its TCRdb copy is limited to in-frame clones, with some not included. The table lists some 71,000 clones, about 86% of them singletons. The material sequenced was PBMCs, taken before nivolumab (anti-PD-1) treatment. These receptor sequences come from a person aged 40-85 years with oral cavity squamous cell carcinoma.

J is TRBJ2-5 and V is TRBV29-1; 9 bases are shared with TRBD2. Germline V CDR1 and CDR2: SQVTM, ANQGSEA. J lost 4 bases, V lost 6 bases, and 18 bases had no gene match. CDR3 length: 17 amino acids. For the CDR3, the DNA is TGCAGCGTACCGATGTTAGATCTAGCGGGGTATTCAGAGACCCAGTACTTC. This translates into CSVPMLDLAGYSETQYF.

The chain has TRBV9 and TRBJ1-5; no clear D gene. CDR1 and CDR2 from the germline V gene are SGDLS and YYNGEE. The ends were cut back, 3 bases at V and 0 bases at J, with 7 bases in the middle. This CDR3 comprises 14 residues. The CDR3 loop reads CASSGRGSNQPQHF. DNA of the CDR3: TGTGCCAGCAGCGGACGGGGTAGCAATCAGCCCCAGCATTTT.

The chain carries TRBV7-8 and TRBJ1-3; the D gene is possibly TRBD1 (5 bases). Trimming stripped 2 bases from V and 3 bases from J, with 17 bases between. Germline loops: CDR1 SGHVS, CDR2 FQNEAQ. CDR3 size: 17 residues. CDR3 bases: TGTGCCAGCAGCTTAATGGGGCCTCAGCAAGGTGGAAACACCATATATTTT. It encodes CASSLMGPQQGGNTIYF. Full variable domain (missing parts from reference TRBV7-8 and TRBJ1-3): GAGVSQSPRYKVAKRGQDVALRCDPISGHVSLFWYQQALGQGPEFLTYFQNEAQLDKSGLPSDRFFAERPEGSVSTLKIQRTQQEDSAVYLCASSLMGPQQGGNTIYFGEGSWLTVV.

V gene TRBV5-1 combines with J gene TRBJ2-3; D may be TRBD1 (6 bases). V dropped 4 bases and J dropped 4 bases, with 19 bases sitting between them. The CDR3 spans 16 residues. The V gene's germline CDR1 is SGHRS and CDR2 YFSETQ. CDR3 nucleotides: TGCGCCAGCAGCACCAACACAGGGTTCAACGCAGATACGCAGTATTTT. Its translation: CASSTNTGFNADTQYF.

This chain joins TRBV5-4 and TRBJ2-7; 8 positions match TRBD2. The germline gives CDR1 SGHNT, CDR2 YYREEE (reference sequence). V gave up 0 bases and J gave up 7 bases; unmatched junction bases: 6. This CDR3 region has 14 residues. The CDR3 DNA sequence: TGTGCCAGCAGCTTGGGTAGCGGGATGATGGAGCAGTACTTC. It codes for CASSLGSGMMEQYF.